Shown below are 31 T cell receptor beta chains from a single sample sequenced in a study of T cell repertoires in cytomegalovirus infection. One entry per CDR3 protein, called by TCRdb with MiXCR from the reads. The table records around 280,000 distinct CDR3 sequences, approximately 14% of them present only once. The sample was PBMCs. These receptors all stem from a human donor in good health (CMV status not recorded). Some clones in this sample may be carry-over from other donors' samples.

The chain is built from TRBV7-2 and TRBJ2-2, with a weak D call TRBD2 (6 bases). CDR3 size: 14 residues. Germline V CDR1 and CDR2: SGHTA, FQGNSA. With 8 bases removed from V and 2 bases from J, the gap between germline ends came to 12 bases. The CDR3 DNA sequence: TGTGCCAGCTCGACGCGGGGAAACACCGGGGAGCTGTTTTTT. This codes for CASSTRGNTGELFF.

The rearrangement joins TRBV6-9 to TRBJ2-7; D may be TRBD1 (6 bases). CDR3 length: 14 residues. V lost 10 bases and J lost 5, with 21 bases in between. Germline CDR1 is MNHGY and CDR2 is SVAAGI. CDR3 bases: TGTGCCACCCCCCCGTGGGGGCCCTCGGACGAGCAGTACTTC. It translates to CATPPWGPSDEQYF.

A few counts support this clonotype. CDR3 sequence (DNA): TGCGCCAGCAGTCCGGACCTTGGCAATCAGCCCCAGCATTTT. This gives the protein CASSPDLGNQPQHF. This sequence joins TRBV5-1 and TRBJ1-5, with D unclear. Germline V lookup: CDR1 SGHRS, CDR2 YFSETQ. This CDR3 comprises 14 residues. The ends were cut back, 5 bases at V and 2 bases at J, with 11 bases in the middle.

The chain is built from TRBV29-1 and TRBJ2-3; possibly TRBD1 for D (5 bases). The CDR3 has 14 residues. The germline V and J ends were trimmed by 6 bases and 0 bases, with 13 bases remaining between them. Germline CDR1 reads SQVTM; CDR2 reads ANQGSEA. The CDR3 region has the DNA TGCAGCGTGTCTTTAGGGGTCAGCACAGATACGCAGTATTTT. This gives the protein CSVSLGVSTDTQYF.

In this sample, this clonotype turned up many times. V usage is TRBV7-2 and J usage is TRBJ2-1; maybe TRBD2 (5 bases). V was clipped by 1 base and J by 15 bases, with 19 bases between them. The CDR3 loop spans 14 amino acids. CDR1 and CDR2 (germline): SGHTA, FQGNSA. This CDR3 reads CASSLGSSTSQWFF. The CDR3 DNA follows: TGTGCCAGCAGCTTAGGATCGAGCACTAGTCAATGGTTCTTC.

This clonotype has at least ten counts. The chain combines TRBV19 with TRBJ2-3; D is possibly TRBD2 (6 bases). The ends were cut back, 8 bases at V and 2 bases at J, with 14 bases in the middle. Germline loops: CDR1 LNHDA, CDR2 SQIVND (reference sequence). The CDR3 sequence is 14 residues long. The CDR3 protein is CASSTGTFTDTQYF. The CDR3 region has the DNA TGTGCCAGTTCCACGGGGACTTTCACAGATACGCAGTATTTT.

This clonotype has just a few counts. The CDR3 DNA sequence: TGTGCCAGCAGTCTACGACAGTTCGAGCACATTCAGTACTTC. Translating it yields CASSLRQFEHIQYF. The chain recombines TRBV11-2 with TRBJ2-4; tentative D call: TRBD1 (5 bases). Germline V gene lookup returns CDR1 SGHAT and CDR2 FQNNGV. Trimming pared 6 bases from V and 8 bases from J, leaving 17 bases between. This CDR3 is 14 amino acids long.

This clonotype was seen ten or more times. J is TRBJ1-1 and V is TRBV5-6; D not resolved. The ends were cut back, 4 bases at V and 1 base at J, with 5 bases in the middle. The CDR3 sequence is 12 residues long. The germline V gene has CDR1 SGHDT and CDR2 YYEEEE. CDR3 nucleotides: TGTGCCAGCAGCCAGAGGAACACTGAAGCTTTCTTT. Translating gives CASSQRNTEAFF.

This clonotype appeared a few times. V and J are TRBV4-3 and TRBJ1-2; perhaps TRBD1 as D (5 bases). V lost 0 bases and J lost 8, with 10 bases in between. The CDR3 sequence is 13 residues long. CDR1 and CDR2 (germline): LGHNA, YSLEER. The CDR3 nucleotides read TGCGCCAGCAGCCAAGAACGAGGGGACGGCTACACCTTC. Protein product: CASSQERGDGYTF.

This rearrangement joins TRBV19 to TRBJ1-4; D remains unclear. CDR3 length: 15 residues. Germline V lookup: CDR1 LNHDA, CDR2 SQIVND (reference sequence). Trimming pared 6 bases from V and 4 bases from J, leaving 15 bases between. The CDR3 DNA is TGTGCCAGTAGCCCATCGGCAGAGAATAATGAAAAACTGTTTTTT. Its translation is CASSPSAENNEKLFF.

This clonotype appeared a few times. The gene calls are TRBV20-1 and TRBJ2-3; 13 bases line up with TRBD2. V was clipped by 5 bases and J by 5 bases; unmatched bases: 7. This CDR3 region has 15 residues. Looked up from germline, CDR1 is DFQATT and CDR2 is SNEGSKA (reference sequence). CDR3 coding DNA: TGCAGTGCTGCCGGGACTAGCGGGGTCATAGATACGCAGTATTTT. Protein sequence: CSAAGTSGVIDTQYF.

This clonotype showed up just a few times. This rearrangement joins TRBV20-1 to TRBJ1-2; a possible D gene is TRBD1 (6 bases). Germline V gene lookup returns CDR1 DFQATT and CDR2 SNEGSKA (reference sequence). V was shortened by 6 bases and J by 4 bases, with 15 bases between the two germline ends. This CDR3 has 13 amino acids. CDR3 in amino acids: CSAKQGTSYGYTF. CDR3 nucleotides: TGCAGTGCCAAACAGGGCACTTCCTATGGCTACACCTTC.

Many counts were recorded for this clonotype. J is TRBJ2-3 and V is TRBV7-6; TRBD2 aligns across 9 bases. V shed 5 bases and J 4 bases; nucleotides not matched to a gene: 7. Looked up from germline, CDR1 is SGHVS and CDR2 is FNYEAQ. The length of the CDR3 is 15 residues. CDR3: CASSVTSGSSDTQYF. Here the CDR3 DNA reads TGTGCCAGCAGCGTGACTAGCGGAAGTTCAGATACGCAGTATTTT.

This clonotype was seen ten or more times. The CDR3 spells CATSPRRFSYNEQFF. The DNA for the CDR3 is TGTGCCACATCGCCGCGCCGTTTCTCCTACAATGAGCAGTTCTTC. J is TRBJ2-1 and V is TRBV24-1; no firm D call. V was trimmed by 10 bases and J by 0 bases, leaving 15 bases between them. The CDR3 covers 15 residues. The germline V gene has CDR1 KGHDR and CDR2 SFDVKD.

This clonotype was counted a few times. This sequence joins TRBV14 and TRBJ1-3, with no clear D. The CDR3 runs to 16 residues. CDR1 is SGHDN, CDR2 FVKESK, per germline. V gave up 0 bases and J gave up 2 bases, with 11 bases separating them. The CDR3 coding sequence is TGTGCCAGCAGCCAAGATATAAACGCAGCTGGAAACACCATATATTTT. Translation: CASSQDINAAGNTIYF.

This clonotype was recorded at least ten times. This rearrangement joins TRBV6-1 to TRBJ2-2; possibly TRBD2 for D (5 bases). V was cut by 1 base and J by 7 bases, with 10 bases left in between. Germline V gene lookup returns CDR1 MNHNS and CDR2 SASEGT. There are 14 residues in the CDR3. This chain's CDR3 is CASSEGTEYGELFF. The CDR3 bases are TGTGCCAGCAGTGAAGGGACTGAGTACGGGGAGCTGTTTTTT.

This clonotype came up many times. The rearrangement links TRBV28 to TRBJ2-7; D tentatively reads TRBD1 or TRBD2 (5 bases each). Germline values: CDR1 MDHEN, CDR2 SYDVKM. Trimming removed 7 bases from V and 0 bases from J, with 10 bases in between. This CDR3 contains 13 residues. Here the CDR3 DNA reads TGTGCCAGCACGGGGCCAATCTCCTACGAGCAGTACTTC. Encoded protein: CASTGPISYEQYF.

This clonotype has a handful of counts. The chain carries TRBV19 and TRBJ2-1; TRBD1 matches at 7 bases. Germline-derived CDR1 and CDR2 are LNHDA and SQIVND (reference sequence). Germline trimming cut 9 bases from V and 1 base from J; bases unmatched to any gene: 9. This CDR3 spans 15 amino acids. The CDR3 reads CASTQQGQSYNEQFF. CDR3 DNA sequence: TGTGCCAGCACCCAACAGGGGCAATCCTACAATGAGCAGTTCTTC. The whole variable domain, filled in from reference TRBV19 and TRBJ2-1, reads DGGITQSPKYLFRKEGQNVTLSCEQNLNHDAMYWYRQDPGQGLRLIYYSQIVNDFQKGDIAEGYSVSREKKESFPLTVTSAQKNPTAFYLCASTQQGQSYNEQFFGPGTRLTVL.

DNA of the CDR3: TGCAGTGCAATGACTAGCGGAGAGACCCAGTACTTC. Its protein is CSAMTSGETQYF. J is TRBJ2-5 and V is TRBV20-1, with TRBD2 identical over 9 bases. Germline CDR1 and CDR2: DFQATT and SNEGSKA (reference sequence). Losses at the gene ends were 6 bases for V and 4 bases for J; bases not matched to a gene: 3. The CDR3 loop spans 12 amino acids.

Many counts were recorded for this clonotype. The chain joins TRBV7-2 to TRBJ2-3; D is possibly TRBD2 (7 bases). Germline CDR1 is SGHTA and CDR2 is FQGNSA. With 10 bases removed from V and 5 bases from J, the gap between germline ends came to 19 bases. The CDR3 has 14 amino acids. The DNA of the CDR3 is TGTGCCACCGATGGGGGGGGGGCCAGAGATACGCAGTATTTT. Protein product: CATDGGGARDTQYF.

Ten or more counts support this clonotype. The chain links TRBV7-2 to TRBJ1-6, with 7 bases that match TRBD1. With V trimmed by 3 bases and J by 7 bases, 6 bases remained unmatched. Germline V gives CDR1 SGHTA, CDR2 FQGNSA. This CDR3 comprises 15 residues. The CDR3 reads CASSFSSGGNSPLHF. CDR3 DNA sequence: TGTGCCAGCAGCTTTTCCTCAGGGGGGAATTCACCCCTCCACTTT.

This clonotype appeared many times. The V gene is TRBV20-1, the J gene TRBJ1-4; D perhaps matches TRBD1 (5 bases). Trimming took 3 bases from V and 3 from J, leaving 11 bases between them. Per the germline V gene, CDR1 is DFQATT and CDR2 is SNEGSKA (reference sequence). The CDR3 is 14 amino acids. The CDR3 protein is CSASRGSSNEKLFF. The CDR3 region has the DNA TGCAGTGCTAGCCGGGGCAGTTCTAATGAAAAACTGTTTTTT.

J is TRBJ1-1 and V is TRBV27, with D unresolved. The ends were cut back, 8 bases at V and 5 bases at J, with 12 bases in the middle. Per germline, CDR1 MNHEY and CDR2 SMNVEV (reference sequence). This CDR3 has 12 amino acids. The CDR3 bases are TGTGCCAGCCGGGGAATGTGGACTGAAGCTTTCTTT. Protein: CASRGMWTEAFF.

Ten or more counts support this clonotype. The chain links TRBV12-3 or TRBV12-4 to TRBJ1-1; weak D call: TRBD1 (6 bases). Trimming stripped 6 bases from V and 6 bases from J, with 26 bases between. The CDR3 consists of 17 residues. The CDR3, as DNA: TGTGCCAGCAGCCGCGACAGGAGACACCTTTTAACCCCTGAAGCTTTCTTT. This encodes CASSRDRRHLLTPEAFF.

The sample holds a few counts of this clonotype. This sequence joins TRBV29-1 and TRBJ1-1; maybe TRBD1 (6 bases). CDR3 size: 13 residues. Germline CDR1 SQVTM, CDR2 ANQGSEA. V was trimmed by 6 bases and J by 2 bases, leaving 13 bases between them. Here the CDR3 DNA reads TGCAGCGTCCCCGGGACACAAAACACTGAAGCTTTCTTT. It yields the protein CSVPGTQNTEAFF.

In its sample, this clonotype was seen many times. The CDR3 sequence: CASSSEQSYGYTF. CDR3 coding DNA: TGTGCCAGCAGTTCCGAACAAAGCTATGGCTACACCTTC. The V call is TRBV6-6, the J call TRBJ1-2; D is unresolved. The germline gives CDR1 MNHNY, CDR2 SVGAGI (reference sequence). With 4 bases removed from V and 4 bases from J, the gap between germline ends came to 10 bases. This CDR3 contains 13 residues.

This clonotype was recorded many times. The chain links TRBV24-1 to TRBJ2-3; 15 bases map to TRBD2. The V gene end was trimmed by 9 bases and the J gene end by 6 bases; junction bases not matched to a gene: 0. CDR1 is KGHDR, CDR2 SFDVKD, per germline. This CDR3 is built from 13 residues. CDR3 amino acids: CATGTSGGDTQYF. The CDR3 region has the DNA TGTGCCACCGGGACTAGCGGGGGGGATACGCAGTATTTT.

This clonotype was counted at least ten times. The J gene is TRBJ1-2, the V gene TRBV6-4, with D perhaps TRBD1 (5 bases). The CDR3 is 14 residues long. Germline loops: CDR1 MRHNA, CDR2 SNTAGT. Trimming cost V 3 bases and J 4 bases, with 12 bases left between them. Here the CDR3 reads CASSEEGTSYGYTF. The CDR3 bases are TGTGCCAGCAGTGAGGAGGGGACGAGCTATGGCTACACCTTC.

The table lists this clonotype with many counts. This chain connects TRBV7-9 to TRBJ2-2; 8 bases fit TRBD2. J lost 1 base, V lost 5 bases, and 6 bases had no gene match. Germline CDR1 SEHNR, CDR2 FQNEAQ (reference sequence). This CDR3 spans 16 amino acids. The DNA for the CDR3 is TGTGCCAGCAGCCCGGCGCTAGCGGGGAACACCGGGGAGCTGTTTTTT. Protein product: CASSPALAGNTGELFF.

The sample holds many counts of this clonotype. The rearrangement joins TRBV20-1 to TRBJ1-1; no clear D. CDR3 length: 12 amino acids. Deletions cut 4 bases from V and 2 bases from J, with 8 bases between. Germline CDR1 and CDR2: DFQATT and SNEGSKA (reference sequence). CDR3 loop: CSATERNTEAFF. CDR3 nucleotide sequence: TGCAGTGCTACTGAGAGAAACACTGAAGCTTTCTTT.

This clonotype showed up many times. CDR3 in DNA: TGTGCCAGCAGCTCCCGGACTAGCGACCCCAATGAGCAGTTCTTC. Translation: CASSSRTSDPNEQFF. This chain links TRBV7-2 with TRBJ2-1; 9 bases align to TRBD2. Germline values: CDR1 SGHTA, CDR2 FQGNSA. Trimming took 4 bases from V and 6 from J; bases not matched to a gene: 7. The CDR3 totals 15 residues.